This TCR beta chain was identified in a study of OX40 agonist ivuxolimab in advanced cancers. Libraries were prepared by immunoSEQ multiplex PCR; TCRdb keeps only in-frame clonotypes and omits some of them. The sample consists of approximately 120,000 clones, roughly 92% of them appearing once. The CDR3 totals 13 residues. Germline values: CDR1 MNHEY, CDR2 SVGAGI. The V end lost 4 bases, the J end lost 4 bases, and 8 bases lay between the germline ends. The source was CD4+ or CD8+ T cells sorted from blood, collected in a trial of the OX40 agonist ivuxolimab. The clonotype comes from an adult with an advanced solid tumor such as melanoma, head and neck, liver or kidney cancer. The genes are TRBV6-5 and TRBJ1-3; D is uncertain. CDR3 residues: CASSSPGGNTIYF. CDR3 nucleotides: TGTGCCAGCAGTTCCCCCGGGGGAAACACCATATATTTT.